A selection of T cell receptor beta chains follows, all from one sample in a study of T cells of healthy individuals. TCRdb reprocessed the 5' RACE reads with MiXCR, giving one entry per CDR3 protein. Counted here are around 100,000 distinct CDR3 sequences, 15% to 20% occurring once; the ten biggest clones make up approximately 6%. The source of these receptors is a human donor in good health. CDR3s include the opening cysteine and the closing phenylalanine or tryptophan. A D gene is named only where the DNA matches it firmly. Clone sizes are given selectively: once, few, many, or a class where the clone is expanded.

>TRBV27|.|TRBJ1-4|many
CASSSGQPINEKLFF
TGTGCCAGCAGTTCAGGACAGCCCATTAATGAAAAACTGTTTTTT
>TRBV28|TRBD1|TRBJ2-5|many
CASRPGQGREETQYF
TGTGCCAGCAGGCCCGGACAGGGAAGGGAAGAGACCCAGTACTTC
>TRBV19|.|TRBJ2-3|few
CASSIERAEGTDTQYF
TGTGCCAGTAGTATAGAGCGAGCGGAGGGCACAGATACGCAGTATTTT
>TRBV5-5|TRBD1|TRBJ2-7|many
CASSFWTGSFSYEQYF
TGTGCCAGCAGCTTTTGGACAGGTTCTTTTTCCTACGAGCAGTACTTC
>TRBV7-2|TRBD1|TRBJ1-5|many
CASSSPGGGSNQPQHF
TGTGCCAGCAGCTCCCCAGGGGGCGGAAGCAATCAGCCCCAGCATTTT
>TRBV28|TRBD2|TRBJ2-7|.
CASSSGTKRSSYEQYF
TGTGCCAGCAGTTCGGGGACTAAAAGGAGCTCCTACGAGCAGTACTTC
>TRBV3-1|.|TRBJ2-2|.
CASSHRAGNTGELFF
TGTGCCAGCAGCCATAGGGCAGGCAACACCGGGGAGCTGTTTTTT
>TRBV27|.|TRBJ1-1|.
CASKASGTEAFF
TGTGCCAGTAAAGCTTCGGGGACTGAAGCTTTCTTT
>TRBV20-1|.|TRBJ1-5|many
CSAGYSNQPQHF
TGCAGTGCAGGGTATAGCAATCAGCCCCAGCATTTT
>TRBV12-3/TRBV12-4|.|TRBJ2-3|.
CASSWGADTQYF
TGTGCCAGCAGTTGGGGGGCAGATACGCAGTATTTT
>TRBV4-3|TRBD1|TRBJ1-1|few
CASSLDARGDLAFF
TGCGCCAGCAGCCTCGACGCCAGGGGGGATTTGGCTTTCTTT
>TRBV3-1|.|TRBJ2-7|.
CASSQGAGYTYEQYF
TGTGCCAGCAGCCAAGGGGCGGGTTATACCTACGAGCAGTACTTC
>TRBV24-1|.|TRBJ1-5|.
CATSDSGVDQPQHF
TGTGCCACCAGTGATTCAGGGGTGGATCAGCCCCAGCATTTT
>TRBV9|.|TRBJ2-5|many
CASSVESQETQYF
TGTGCCAGCAGCGTAGAAAGTCAAGAGACCCAGTACTTC
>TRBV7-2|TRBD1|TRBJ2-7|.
CASSLAGQIYEQYF
TGTGCCAGCAGCTTAGCGGGACAGATCTACGAGCAGTACTTC
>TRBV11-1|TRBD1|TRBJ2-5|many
CASSWGQGQETQYF
TGTGCCAGCAGCTGGGGACAGGGGCAAGAGACCCAGTACTTC
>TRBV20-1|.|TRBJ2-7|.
CSALGRTEQYF
TGCAGTGCGCTAGGACGCACCGAGCAGTACTTC
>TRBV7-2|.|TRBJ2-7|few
CASSLTPSSYEQYF
TGTGCCAGCAGCCTTACCCCAAGCTCCTACGAGCAGTACTTC
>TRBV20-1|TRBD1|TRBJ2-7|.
CSARDLGQETYEQYF
TGCAGTGCTAGAGATCTAGGACAGGAGACCTACGAGCAGTACTTC
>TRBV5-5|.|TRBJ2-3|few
CASSLVVGADTQYF
TGTGCCAGCAGCTTGGTGGTAGGGGCAGATACGCAGTATTTT
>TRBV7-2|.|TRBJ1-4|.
CASSFGRGEKLFF
TGTGCCAGCAGCTTTGGTAGGGGGGAAAAACTGTTTTTT
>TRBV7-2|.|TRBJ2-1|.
CASALSFDEQFF
TGTGCCAGCGCCCTAAGTTTCGATGAGCAGTTCTTC
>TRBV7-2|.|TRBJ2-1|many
CASSLAGSSYNEQFF
TGTGCCAGCAGCTTAGCGGGGAGCTCCTACAATGAGCAGTTCTTC
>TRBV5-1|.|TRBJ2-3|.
CASSLASSGTDTQYF
TGCGCCAGCAGCTTGGCCAGTTCAGGCACAGATACGCAGTATTTT
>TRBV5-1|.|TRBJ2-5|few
CASSSGAWQETQYF
TGCGCCAGCAGCTCCGGGGCCTGGCAAGAGACCCAGTACTTC